The 12 T cell receptor beta chains reported below all come from one sample, sequenced in a study of regulatory T cells in long-lasting Graves disease. The authors built TCR beta libraries using iRepertoire HTBI primers and Arm-PCR of CDR3 regions. TCRdb reanalysed the multiplex PCR reads using MiXCR and keeps one entry per CDR3 protein. The repertoire holds approximately 230,000 distinct CDR3 sequences, with around 17% as singletons. Time point indicated: newly diagnosed GD, antithyroid drugs for less than 3 months. PBMC RNA served as the TCR library source. The specimen was peripheral blood mononuclear cells (PBMCs), collected at new diagnosis, from a patient treated with antithyroid drugs. The receptors originated from a female donor with Graves disease.

The table lists this clonotype with a few counts. The chain uses TRBV6-1 and TRBJ1-5; 7 bases are a match to TRBD1. The CDR3 has 15 amino acids. Trimming removed 7 bases from V and 5 bases from J; junction bases left unmatched: 11. Germline CDR1 MNHNS, CDR2 SASEGT. The CDR3 reads CASITQGVGDQPQHF. DNA of the CDR3: TGTGCCAGCATCACCCAGGGGGTAGGTGATCAGCCCCAGCATTTT.

This chain uses TRBV7-8 with TRBJ2-1; no clear D. The CDR3 spans 16 residues. Germline V lookup: CDR1 SGHVS, CDR2 FQNEAQ. V was cut by 4 bases and J by 2 bases, with 15 bases left in between. In DNA, the CDR3 is TGTGCCAGCAGCTCGCGGACGGTTACTGCCTACAATGAGCAGTTCTTC. Translated: CASSSRTVTAYNEQFF.

This clonotype has only a few counts. The V and J genes are TRBV6-1 and TRBJ2-1; 12 nucleotides align to TRBD2. The CDR3 has 17 amino acids. Looked up from germline, CDR1 is MNHNS and CDR2 is SASEGT. With V trimmed by 7 bases and J by 1 base, 8 bases remained unmatched. The CDR3 protein is CASKVASGRGSYNEQFF. CDR3 DNA sequence: TGTGCCAGCAAGGTGGCTAGCGGGAGGGGGTCCTACAATGAGCAGTTCTTC.

There are many counts of this clonotype. This rearrangement joins TRBV27 to TRBJ1-4; no firm D call. The germline V gene encodes CDR1 MNHEY and CDR2 SMNVEV (reference sequence). Trimming left V 6 bases short and J 0 bases short, with 14 bases between. The CDR3 is 16 amino acids. The CDR3 is CASSTSPPATNEKLFF. Here the CDR3 DNA reads TGTGCCAGCAGCACCTCTCCTCCAGCAACTAATGAAAAACTGTTTTTT. Filled out from reference TRBV27 and TRBJ1-4, the complete variable domain reads EAQVTQNPRYLITVTGKKLTVTCSQNMNHEYMSWYRQDPGLGLRQIYYSMNVEVTDKGDVPEGYKVSRKEKRNFPLILESPSPNQTSLYFCASSTSPPATNEKLFFGSGTQLSVL.

This chain joins TRBV19 and TRBJ2-2; 9 nucleotides line up with TRBD2. Germline loops: CDR1 LNHDA, CDR2 SQIVND (reference sequence). The CDR3 length is 16 residues. The V gene end was trimmed by 3 bases and the J gene end by 2 bases; junction bases not matched to a gene: 4. In nucleotides, the CDR3 is TGTGCCAGTAGTATCGCGGGAGGGCCAAACACCGGGGAGCTGTTTTTT. Its protein is CASSIAGGPNTGELFF.

A few counts support this clonotype. This rearrangement joins TRBV19 to TRBJ1-1, with 7 positions matching TRBD1. After removal of 7 bases from V and 3 bases from J, the junction contained 11 bases not matched to a gene. The CDR3 is made up of 15 amino acids. Germline V CDR1 and CDR2: LNHDA, SQIVND (reference sequence). The DNA for the CDR3 is TGTGCCAGTACCTATATAGGGGGCAGGTACACTGAAGCTTTCTTT. Amino acid sequence: CASTYIGGRYTEAFF.

Only a few counts were recorded for this clonotype. This chain uses TRBV4-1 with TRBJ1-5, with 8 bases fitting TRBD1. Trimming removed 8 bases from V and 2 bases from J; junction bases left unmatched: 11. The germline gives CDR1 MGHRA, CDR2 YSYEKL. The CDR3 is 16 residues long. In DNA form, the CDR3 reads TGCGCCAGCGGATTACCAGACAGGGGTGGCAATCAGCCCCAGCATTTT. This gives the protein CASGLPDRGGNQPQHF.

This clonotype was seen many times. The chain has TRBV7-8 and TRBJ2-3, with D perhaps matching TRBD1 (5 bases). CDR3 size: 13 residues. Between the trimmed V and J ends, which lost 5 bases and 6 bases, there was a span of 12 bases. CDR1 and CDR2 from the germline V gene are SGHVS and FQNEAQ. This CDR3 reads CASSTGHFDTQYF. DNA for the CDR3: TGTGCCAGCAGCACAGGACATTTCGATACGCAGTATTTT.

This clonotype appeared many times. The chain combines TRBV7-9 with TRBJ2-1; 8 positions agree with TRBD2. The CDR3 runs 14 residues. CDR1 SEHNR and CDR2 FQNEAQ come from the germline V gene (reference sequence). Germline trimming cut 7 bases from V and 6 bases from J; bases unmatched to any gene: 8. The CDR3 DNA follows: TGTGCCAGCACCGAGACTAGCGCGGGCAATGAGCAGTTCTTC. Residues: CASTETSAGNEQFF.

This rearrangement joins TRBV27 to TRBJ1-1, with 10 nucleotides matching TRBD1. V shed 5 bases and J 7 bases; nucleotides not matched to a gene: 10. Germline-derived CDR1 and CDR2 are MNHEY and SMNVEV (reference sequence). This CDR3 has 15 amino acids. The CDR3 sequence is CASSPIDRDRGEAFF. The CDR3 bases are TGTGCCAGCAGTCCAATCGACCGGGACAGGGGTGAAGCTTTCTTT.

This clonotype occurred many times. The rearrangement links TRBV20-1 to TRBJ2-7; 7 nucleotides line up with TRBD2. Germline V lookup: CDR1 DFQATT, CDR2 SNEGSKA (reference sequence). The CDR3 runs to 15 residues. The junction had 11 bases not matched to a gene; V was cut back by 3 bases and J by 3 bases. The CDR3 nucleotides are TGCAGTGCTAGTCACCAGGGAGGGCCTTACTACGAGCAGTACTTC. Protein sequence: CSASHQGGPYYEQYF.

This clonotype was found many times. This chain joins TRBV15 and TRBJ1-1, with D unclear. Trimming took off 5 bases at V and 1 base at J, with 8 bases between the two ends. Germline V gives CDR1 LNHNV, CDR2 YYDKDF (reference sequence). The CDR3 is made up of 13 amino acids. CDR3 protein: CATSRRGNTEAFF. CDR3 coding DNA: TGTGCCACCAGCCGAAGAGGGAACACTGAAGCTTTCTTT.